The rows below give T cell receptor beta chains drawn from one sample of a study of Ad26.COV2.S vaccination and SARS-CoV-2 variants. The repertoire was sequenced with immunoSEQ multiplex PCR; TCRdb's copy has only in-frame clones and lacks some. Of about 370,000 clones listed, around 91% are singletons. The sequences come from peripheral blood, collected in a trial of Ad26.COV2.S vaccine versus placebo. These TCRs come from a person between 18 and 65 years old who received the Ad26.COV2.S COVID-19 vaccine or a placebo. Each CDR3 is given with its conserved first and last residue. Fields, in order: clone size, J gene, D gene, V gene, CDR3 protein, CDR3 DNA. A D gene is named only where the DNA matches it firmly. A row's size may be missing; if present it is once, few, many or a size class.

>-|TRBJ2-3|-|TRBV5-1
CASSLREFTDTQYF
TGCGCCAGCAGCCTAAGGGAGTTCACAGATACGCAGTATTTT
>-|TRBJ2-3|TRBD2|TRBV11-3
CASSLRTSGAGTDTQYF
TGTGCCAGCAGCCTCCGGACTAGCGGGGCGGGCACAGATACGCAGTATTTT
>-|TRBJ1-2|-|TRBV4-1
CASSQAGQTNYGYTF
TGCGCCAGCAGCCAAGCAGGACAAACTAACTATGGCTACACCTTC
>many|TRBJ2-7|TRBD2|TRBV2
CASSESAGGPYEQYF
TGTGCCAGCAGTGAAAGCGCGGGAGGGCCCTACGAGCAGTACTTC
>-|TRBJ2-2|-|TRBV6-5
CASRRSSTTGELFF
TGTGCCAGCAGACGGAGCAGCACCACCGGGGAGCTGTTTTTT
>-|TRBJ2-7|-|TRBV28
CASSFKGGREQYF
TGTGCCAGCAGTTTTAAAGGGGGTCGGGAGCAGTACTTC
>once|TRBJ1-5|-|TRBV28
CASSFGAIHNQPQHF
TGTGCCAGCAGTTTCGGAGCGATCCACAATCAGCCCCAGCATTTT
>-|TRBJ2-7|-|TRBV6-1
CASSETLDRTYEQYF
TGTGCCAGCAGTGAGACCCTGGACAGAACCTACGAGCAGTACTTC
>-|TRBJ2-7|-|TRBV6-2/TRBV6-3
CASSYSRRTTYEQYF
TGTGCCAGCAGTTACTCACGAAGGACCACCTACGAGCAGTACTTC
>-|TRBJ2-1|TRBD2|TRBV25-1
CASSEAGTSGRAINEQFF
TGTGCCAGCAGTGAGGCAGGGACTAGCGGGAGGGCTATAAATGAGCAGTTCTTC
>-|TRBJ2-3|TRBD2|TRBV9
CASSPGAGAVDTQYF
TGTGCCAGCAGCCCCGGGGCGGGAGCGGTAGATACGCAGTATTTT
>-|TRBJ2-5|-|TRBV24-1
CATSDSLTGREYF
TGTGCCACCAGTGATTCGCTGACAGGCCGCGAGTACTTC
>-|TRBJ1-1|-|TRBV30
CAWTFRLTNTEAFF
TGTGCCTGGACCTTTCGGTTGACAAACACTGAAGCTTTCTTT
>-|TRBJ2-7|-|TRBV30
CAWSVSGYEQYF
TGTGCCTGGAGTGTTTCGGGATACGAGCAGTACTTC
>-|TRBJ1-2|-|TRBV28
CASSSVYGYTF
TGTGCCAGCAGTTCCGTGTATGGCTACACCTTC
>-|TRBJ2-1|TRBD2|TRBV19
CASGTSGSGNEQFF
TGTGCCAGTGGGACTAGCGGGAGTGGGAATGAGCAGTTCTTC
>-|TRBJ2-3|-|TRBV6-4
CASSDEASGTDTQYF
TGTGCCAGCAGTGACGAGGCTAGCGGCACAGATACGCAGTATTTT
>-|TRBJ2-3|-|TRBV5-4
CASSPAGTSTDTQYF
TGTGCCAGCAGCCCGGCGGGGACGAGCACAGATACGCAGTATTTT
>-|TRBJ2-7|-|TRBV9
CASSGKGGLDGQYF
TGTGCCAGCAGCGGTAAAGGGGGTCTGGACGGGCAGTACTTC
>-|TRBJ2-4|TRBD2|TRBV11-2
CASSALGGRAFDIQYF
TGTGCCAGCAGCGCTCTCGGCGGGAGGGCCTTCGACATTCAGTACTTC
>few|TRBJ1-3|TRBD1|TRBV3-1/TRBV3-2
CASSPQGGYGNTIYF
TGTGCCAGCAGCCCCCAGGGGGGCTATGGAAACACCATATATTTT
>-|TRBJ2-5|TRBD2|TRBV30
CAGTSGSQETQYF
TGTGCCGGGACTAGCGGGTCACAAGAGACCCAGTACTTC
>-|TRBJ2-2|-|TRBV15
CATKRELFF
TGTGCCACCAAAAGGGAGCTGTTTTTT
>once|TRBJ2-2|-|TRBV5-1
CASSLVPGMGTGELFF
TGCGCCAGCAGCTTGGTCCCAGGTATGGGCACCGGGGAGCTGTTTTTT
>-|TRBJ2-2|-|TRBV6-4
CASSDSAGAAGELFF
TGTGCCAGCAGTGATTCTGCGGGGGCCGCCGGGGAGCTGTTTTTT
>-|TRBJ2-5|-|TRBV28
CASRLSGPRARETQYF
TGTGCCAGCAGACTCTCGGGACCCCGAGCGAGGGAGACCCAGTACTTC
>-|TRBJ2-1|-|TRBV5-1
CASSLDPGLANEQFF
TGCGCCAGCAGCTTGGATCCGGGGTTGGCCAATGAGCAGTTCTTC
>once|TRBJ2-3|-|TRBV21-1
CASIRVGTDTQYF
TGTGCCAGCATCAGGGTGGGCACAGATACGCAGTATTTT
>-|TRBJ2-5|TRBD2|TRBV12-5
CASGLGLAGETQYF
TGTGCTAGTGGTTTAGGACTAGCGGGAGAGACCCAGTACTTC
>few|TRBJ2-7|-|TRBV20-1
CSASGGQYEQYF
TGCAGTGCTAGTGGAGGTCAGTACGAGCAGTACTTC
>-|TRBJ1-2|TRBD1|TRBV6-5
CASRGGQGTNYGYTF
TGTGCCAGCAGGGGTGGACAGGGAACTAACTATGGCTACACCTTC
>once|TRBJ2-1|TRBD2|TRBV5-1
CASSPMPTSGSSYNEQFF
TGCGCCAGCAGCCCAATGCCGACTAGCGGGAGCTCCTACAATGAGCAGTTCTTC
>-|TRBJ2-1|TRBD1|TRBV11-2
CASSLPGTGHEQFF
TGTGCCAGCAGCTTACCTGGGACAGGCCATGAGCAGTTCTTC
>-|TRBJ2-1|TRBD2|TRBV9
CASSPRLAGVNEQFF
TGTGCCAGCAGCCCTCGACTAGCGGGAGTCAATGAGCAGTTCTTC
>-|TRBJ1-3|TRBD1|TRBV7-9
CASSPVGTGPGNTIYF
TGTGCCAGCAGCCCCGTGGGGACAGGGCCTGGAAACACCATATATTTT
>-|TRBJ1-1|-|TRBV14
CASSQMGRGHTEAFF
TGTGCCAGCAGCCAAATGGGGCGCGGACACACTGAAGCTTTCTTT
>-|TRBJ2-7|-|TRBV28
CASSFFGYEQYF
TGTGCCAGCAGTTTTTTCGGGTACGAGCAGTACTTC
>once|TRBJ1-1|-|TRBV28
CASSFRRNTEAFF
TGTGCCAGCAGTTTCCGTCGGAACACTGAAGCTTTCTTT
>once|TRBJ1-1|-|TRBV19
CASSIDGLRRAEAFF
TGTGCCAGTAGTATAGATGGACTAAGGAGGGCTGAAGCTTTCTTT
>-|TRBJ2-3|TRBD1|TRBV11-2
CASSLRDRGDTQYF
TGTGCCAGCAGCCTCCGGGACAGGGGAGATACGCAGTATTTT
>-|TRBJ2-5|-|TRBV6-1
CASSEGPSQETQYF
TGTGCCAGCAGTGAAGGCCCTAGTCAAGAGACCCAGTACTTC
>many|TRBJ1-1|TRBD1|TRBV6-5
CASSTRQGRTEAFF
TGTGCCAGCAGTACGCGACAGGGGAGGACTGAAGCTTTCTTT
>few|TRBJ2-7|TRBD1|TRBV30
CAWTTGNLPYEQYF
TGTGCCTGGACGACAGGGAACCTTCCCTACGAGCAGTACTTC
>-|TRBJ1-1|-|TRBV12-3/TRBV12-4
CASSLRGMRAFF
TGTGCCAGCAGTTTACGTGGGATGAGGGCTTTCTTT
>once|TRBJ2-3|TRBD1|TRBV7-9
CASSFGTGIGTDTQYF
TGTGCCAGCAGCTTCGGGACAGGGATCGGCACAGATACGCAGTATTTT
>-|TRBJ1-1|TRBD1|TRBV6-5
CATATGTAHTEAFF
TGTGCCACCGCCACCGGGACAGCCCACACTGAAGCTTTCTTT
>once|TRBJ2-1|TRBD2|TRBV7-2
CASSRTSGYNEQFF
TGTGCCAGCAGCCGGACTAGCGGCTACAATGAGCAGTTCTTC
>-|TRBJ2-4|-|TRBV19
CASSRAWNIQYF
TGTGCCAGTAGCAGGGCTTGGAACATTCAGTACTTC
>-|TRBJ2-5|TRBD1|TRBV25-1
CASGRQGGETQYF
TGTGCCAGCGGGAGACAGGGTGGTGAGACCCAGTACTTC
>few|TRBJ1-2|-|TRBV20-1
CSATGIYGYTF
TGCAGTGCTACAGGGATCTATGGCTACACCTTC
>-|TRBJ2-3|-|TRBV19
CASSTGQLAPTDTQYF
TGTGCCAGTAGTACCGGACAACTAGCCCCCACAGATACGCAGTATTTT
>-|TRBJ2-1|-|TRBV12-2
CASRLGRGRYGEQFF
TGTGCAAGTCGCTTAGGGCGGGGGAGATACGGTGAGCAGTTCTTC
>-|TRBJ2-3|-|TRBV19
CASSISGTRTDTQYF
TGTGCCAGTAGTATATCGGGCACTCGCACAGATACGCAGTATTTT
>-|TRBJ2-1|TRBD2|TRBV24-1
CATSGAGGWDEQFF
TGTGCCACCAGTGGAGCGGGAGGTTGGGATGAGCAGTTCTTC
>-|TRBJ2-7|TRBD2|TRBV7-2
CASSPPAGDKFVSEQYF
TGTGCCAGCAGCCCACCAGCGGGAGATAAGTTCGTTAGCGAGCAGTACTTC
>once|TRBJ1-1|-|TRBV7-4
CASSLMGSLRRLGEAFF
TGTGCCAGCAGCTTAATGGGGTCATTACGACGTTTAGGTGAAGCTTTCTTT